Below, one T cell receptor beta chain is given with its context. Antigen unknown. This entry is derived from a study of T cells in localized non-small cell lung cancer. Study-level points and caveats: Turning up in adjacent lung were a median roughly 50 of the top 100 tumor clones. Uninvolved adjacent lung had higher T cell clonality than tumor and all other tissues.

TCRdb's table, derived via immunoSEQ multiplex PCR, lists solely in-frame clones and lacks some. The sample shows some 25,000 clones, approximately 88% of them seen only once. This CDR3 contains 15 residues. Deletions cut 2 bases from V and 2 bases from J, with 11 bases between. Germline assignment: CDR1 LGHNA and CDR2 YSLEER. V is TRBV4-3 and J is TRBJ2-3; D is uncertain. The receptor comes from a woman aged 40 to 75 with stage III lung adenocarcinoma. The sequenced sample was peripheral blood mononuclear cells, obtained before any cancer treatment. As DNA, the CDR3 is TGCGCCAGCAGCCAAAACCTCGAGGCCACAGATACGCAGTATTTT. It specifies CASSQNLEATDTQYF.